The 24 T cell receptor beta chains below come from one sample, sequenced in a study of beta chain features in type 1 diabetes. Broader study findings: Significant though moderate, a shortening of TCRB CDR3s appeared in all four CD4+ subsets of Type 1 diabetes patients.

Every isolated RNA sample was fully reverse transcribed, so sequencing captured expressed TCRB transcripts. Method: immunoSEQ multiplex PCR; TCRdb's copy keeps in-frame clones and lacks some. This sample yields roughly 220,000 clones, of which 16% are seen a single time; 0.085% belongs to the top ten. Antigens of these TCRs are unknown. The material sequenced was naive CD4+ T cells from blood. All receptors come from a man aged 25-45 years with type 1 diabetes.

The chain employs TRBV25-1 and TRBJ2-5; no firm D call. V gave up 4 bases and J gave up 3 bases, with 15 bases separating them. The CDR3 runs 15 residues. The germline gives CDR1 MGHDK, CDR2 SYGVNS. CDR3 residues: CASSATSYYEETQYF. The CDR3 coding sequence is TGTGCCAGCAGTGCGACGAGTTATTACGAAGAGACCCAGTACTTC.

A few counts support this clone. The CDR3 is CASAHGSPGTDTQYF. The CDR3 DNA is TGTGCCAGCGCTCACGGGTCCCCTGGCACAGATACGCAGTATTTT. The rearrangement uses TRBV7-2 and TRBJ2-3; the D is unclear. V lost 8 bases and J lost 1, with 16 bases in between. The CDR3 runs to 15 residues. Germline V gives CDR1 SGHTA, CDR2 FQGNSA.

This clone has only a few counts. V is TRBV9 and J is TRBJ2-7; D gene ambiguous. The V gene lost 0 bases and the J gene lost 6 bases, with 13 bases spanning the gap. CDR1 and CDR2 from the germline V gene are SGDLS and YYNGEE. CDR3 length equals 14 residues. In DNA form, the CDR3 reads TGTGCCAGCAGCGTAGGTATCAGTTTCCGCGAGCAGTACTTC. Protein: CASSVGISFREQYF.

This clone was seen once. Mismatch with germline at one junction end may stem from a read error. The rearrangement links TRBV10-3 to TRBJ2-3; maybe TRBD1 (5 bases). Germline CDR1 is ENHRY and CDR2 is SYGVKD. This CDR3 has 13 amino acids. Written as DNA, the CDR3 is TGTGCCGTCAGGGTAAGAGGCACAGATACGCAGTATTTT. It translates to CAVRVRGTDTQYF.

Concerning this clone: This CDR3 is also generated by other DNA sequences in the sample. Here the CDR3 reads CASSLQETQYF. In DNA form, the CDR3 reads TGTGCCAGCAGCCTCCAAGAGACCCAGTACTTC. This chain links TRBV7-2 with TRBJ2-5; D remains ambiguous. CDR1 is SGHTA and CDR2 is FQGNSA in the germline V gene. CDR3 length equals 11 residues. Trimming removed 5 bases at V and 1 base at J, with 2 bases between.

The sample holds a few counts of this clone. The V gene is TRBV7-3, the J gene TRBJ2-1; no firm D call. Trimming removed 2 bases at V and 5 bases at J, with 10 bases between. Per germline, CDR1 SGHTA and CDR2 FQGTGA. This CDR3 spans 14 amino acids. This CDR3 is CASSLGGDHNEQFF. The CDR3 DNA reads TGTGCCAGCAGCTTAGGTGGTGACCACAATGAGCAGTTCTTC.

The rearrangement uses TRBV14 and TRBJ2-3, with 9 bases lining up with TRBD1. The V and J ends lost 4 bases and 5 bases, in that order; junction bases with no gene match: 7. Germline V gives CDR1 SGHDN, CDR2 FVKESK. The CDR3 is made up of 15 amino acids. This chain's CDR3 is CASSRWTGDQDTQYF. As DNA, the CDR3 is TGTGCCAGCAGCCGGTGGACAGGGGATCAAGATACGCAGTATTTT.

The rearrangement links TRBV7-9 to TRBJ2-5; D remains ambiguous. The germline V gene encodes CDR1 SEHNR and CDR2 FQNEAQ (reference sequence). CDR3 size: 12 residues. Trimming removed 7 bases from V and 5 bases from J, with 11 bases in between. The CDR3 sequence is CASTPEVETQYF. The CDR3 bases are TGTGCCAGCACCCCTGAGGTGGAGACCCAGTACTTC.

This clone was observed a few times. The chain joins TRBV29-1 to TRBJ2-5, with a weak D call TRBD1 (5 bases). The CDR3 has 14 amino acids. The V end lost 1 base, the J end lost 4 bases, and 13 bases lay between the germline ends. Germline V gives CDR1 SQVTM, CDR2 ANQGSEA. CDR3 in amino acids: CSVEGGAVRETQYF. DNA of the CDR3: TGCAGCGTTGAAGGGGGCGCTGTAAGAGAGACCCAGTACTTC.

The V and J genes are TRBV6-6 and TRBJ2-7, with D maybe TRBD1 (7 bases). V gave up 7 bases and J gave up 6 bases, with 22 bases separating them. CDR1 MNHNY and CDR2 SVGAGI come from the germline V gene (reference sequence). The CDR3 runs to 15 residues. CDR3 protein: CASTDRDWVASEQYF. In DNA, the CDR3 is TGTGCCAGCACCGACAGGGACTGGGTGGCTTCCGAGCAGTACTTC.

The CDR3 sequence: CASKREVQETQYF. CDR3 DNA: TGTGCCAGCAAGCGGGAGGTACAAGAGACCCAGTACTTC. V and J are TRBV2 and TRBJ2-5; 9 bases align to TRBD2. The V segment lost 7 bases and the J segment 2 bases; nucleotides outside the gene matches: 2. The CDR3 totals 13 residues. Germline V gives CDR1 SNHLY, CDR2 FYNNEI.

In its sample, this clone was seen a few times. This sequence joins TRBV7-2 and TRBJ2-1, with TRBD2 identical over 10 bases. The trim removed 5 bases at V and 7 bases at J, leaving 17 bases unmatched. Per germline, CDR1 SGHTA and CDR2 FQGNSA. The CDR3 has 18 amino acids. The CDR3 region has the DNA TGTGCCAGCAGCCCAACCCCTACTAGCGGGAATATGGGGAATGAGCAGTTCTTC. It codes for CASSPTPTSGNMGNEQFF.

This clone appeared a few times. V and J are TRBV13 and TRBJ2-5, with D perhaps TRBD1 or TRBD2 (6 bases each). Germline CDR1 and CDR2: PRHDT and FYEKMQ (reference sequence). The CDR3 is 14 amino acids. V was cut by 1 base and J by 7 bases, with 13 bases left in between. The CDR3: CASSLAGALSTQYF. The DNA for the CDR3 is TGTGCCAGCAGCTTAGCGGGGGCGTTGTCGACCCAGTACTTC.

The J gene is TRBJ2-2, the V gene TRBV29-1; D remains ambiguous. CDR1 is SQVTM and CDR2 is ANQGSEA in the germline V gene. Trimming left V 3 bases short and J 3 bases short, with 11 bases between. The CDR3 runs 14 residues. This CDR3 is CSVDTQSYTGELFF. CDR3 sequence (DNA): TGCAGCGTTGACACACAAAGTTACACCGGGGAGCTGTTTTTT.

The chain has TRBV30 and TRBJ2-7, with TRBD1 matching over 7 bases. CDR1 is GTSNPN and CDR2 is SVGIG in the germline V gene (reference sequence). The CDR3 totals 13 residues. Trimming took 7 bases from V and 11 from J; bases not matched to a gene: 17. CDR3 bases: TGTGCCTTTCTATTGACAGGGATGGGGAAAAAGTACTTC. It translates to CAFLLTGMGKKYF.

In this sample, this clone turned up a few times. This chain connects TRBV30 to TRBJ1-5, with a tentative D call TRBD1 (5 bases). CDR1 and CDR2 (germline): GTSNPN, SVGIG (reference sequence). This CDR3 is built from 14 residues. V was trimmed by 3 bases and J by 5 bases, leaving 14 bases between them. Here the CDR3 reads CAWRPRGPDQPQHF. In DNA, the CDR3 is TGTGCCTGGAGACCCCGGGGCCCCGATCAGCCCCAGCATTTT.

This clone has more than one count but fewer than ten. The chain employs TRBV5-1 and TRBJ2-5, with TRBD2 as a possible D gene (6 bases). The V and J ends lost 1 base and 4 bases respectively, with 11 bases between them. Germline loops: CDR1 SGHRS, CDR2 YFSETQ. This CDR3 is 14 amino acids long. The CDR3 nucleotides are TGCGCCAGCAGCTTGAGCGGGCCGGCAGAGACCCAGTACTTC. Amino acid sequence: CASSLSGPAETQYF.

The CDR3 nucleotides read TGTGCCAGCTCCCTGGAAGGGAGCACAGATACGCAGTATTTT. As protein: CASSLEGSTDTQYF. The chain links TRBV25-1 to TRBJ2-3; D is ambiguous. V lost 8 bases to trimming and J lost 0 bases, with 12 bases between them. The CDR3 has 14 amino acids. Germline CDR1 reads MGHDK; CDR2 reads SYGVNS.

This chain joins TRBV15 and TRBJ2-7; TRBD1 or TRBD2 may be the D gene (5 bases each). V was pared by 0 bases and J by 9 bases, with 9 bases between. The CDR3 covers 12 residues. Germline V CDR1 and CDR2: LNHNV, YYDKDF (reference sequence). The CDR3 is CATSRDRGRQYF. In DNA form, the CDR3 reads TGTGCCACCAGCAGAGATAGGGGACGGCAGTACTTC.

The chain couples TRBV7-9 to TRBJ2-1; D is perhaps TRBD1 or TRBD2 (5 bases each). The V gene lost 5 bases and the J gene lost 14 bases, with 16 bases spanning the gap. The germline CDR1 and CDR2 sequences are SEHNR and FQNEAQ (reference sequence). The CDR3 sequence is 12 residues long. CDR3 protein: CASSISGAGKFF. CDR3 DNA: TGTGCCAGCAGCATATCCGGGGCAGGGAAGTTCTTC.

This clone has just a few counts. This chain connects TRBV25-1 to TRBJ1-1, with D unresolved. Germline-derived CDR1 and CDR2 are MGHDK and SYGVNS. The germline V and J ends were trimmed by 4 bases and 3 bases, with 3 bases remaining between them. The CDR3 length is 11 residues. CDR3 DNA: TGTGCCAGCAGTGCGTACACTGAAGCTTTCTTT. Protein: CASSAYTEAFF.

The CDR3 DNA reads as TGCGCCAGCAGCTTGGGTGCAACTAATGAAAAACTGTTTTTT. Its translation is CASSLGATNEKLFF. The gene calls are TRBV5-1 and TRBJ1-4; D not certain. The CDR3 contains 14 residues. V dropped 0 bases and J dropped 0 bases, with 3 bases sitting between them. The germline V gene has CDR1 SGHRS and CDR2 YFSETQ.

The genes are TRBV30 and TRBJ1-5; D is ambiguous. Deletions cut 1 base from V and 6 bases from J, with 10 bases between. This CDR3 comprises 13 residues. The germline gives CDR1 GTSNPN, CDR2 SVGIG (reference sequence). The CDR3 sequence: CAWSDGVAQPQHF. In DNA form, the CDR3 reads TGTGCCTGGAGTGATGGGGTGGCTCAGCCCCAGCATTTT.

CDR3 sequence reads: CASSVATGGNTIYF. In nucleotides, the CDR3 is TGTGCCAGCAGCGTAGCTACTGGTGGAAACACCATATATTTT. The chain employs TRBV9 and TRBJ1-3; D is uncertain. Trimming took 0 bases from V and 3 from J, leaving 7 bases between them. The length of the CDR3 is 14 residues. Germline CDR1 is SGDLS and CDR2 is YYNGEE.